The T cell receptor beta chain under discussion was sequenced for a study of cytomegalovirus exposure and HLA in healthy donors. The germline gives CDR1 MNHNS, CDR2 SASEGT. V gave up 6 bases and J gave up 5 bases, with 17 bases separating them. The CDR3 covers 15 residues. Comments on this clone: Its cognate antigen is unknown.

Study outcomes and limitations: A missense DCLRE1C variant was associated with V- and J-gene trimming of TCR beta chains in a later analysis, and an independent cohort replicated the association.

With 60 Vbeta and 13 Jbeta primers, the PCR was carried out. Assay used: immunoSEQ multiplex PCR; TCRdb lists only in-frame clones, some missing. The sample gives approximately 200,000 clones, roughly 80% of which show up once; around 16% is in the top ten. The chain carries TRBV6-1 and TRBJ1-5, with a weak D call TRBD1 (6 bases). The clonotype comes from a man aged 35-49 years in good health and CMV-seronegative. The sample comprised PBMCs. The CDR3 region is CASRTGTSYYQPQHF. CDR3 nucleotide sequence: TGTGCCAGCAGAACCGGGACAAGTTACTATCAGCCCCAGCATTTT.